This T cell receptor beta chain was captured by sequencing in a study of shared clonotypes between healthy human individuals. On this clone: Given a much more abundant clone one base away, this may be a read error. The sample carries other DNA sequences with the same CDR3.

The repertoire was sequenced with immunoSEQ multiplex PCR; TCRdb's copy has only in-frame clones and lacks some. The table records 1 million to 1.2 million clones, around three quarters of them present only once. CDR1 and CDR2 (germline): MGHRA, YSYEKL. This CDR3 has 15 residues. The receptor was isolated from a man aged 18 to 29 in good health. Some clones in this sample may be carry-over from other donors' samples. The sample consisted of memory CD4+ T cells from PBMCs. Subset reported: CD45RA-negative fraction. The chain carries TRBV4-1 and TRBJ1-1; D uncertain. The CDR3 sequence: CASSQGRTENTEAFF. In DNA, the CDR3 is TGCGCCAGCAGTCAAGGTCGAACGGAGAACACTGAAGCTTTCTTT.